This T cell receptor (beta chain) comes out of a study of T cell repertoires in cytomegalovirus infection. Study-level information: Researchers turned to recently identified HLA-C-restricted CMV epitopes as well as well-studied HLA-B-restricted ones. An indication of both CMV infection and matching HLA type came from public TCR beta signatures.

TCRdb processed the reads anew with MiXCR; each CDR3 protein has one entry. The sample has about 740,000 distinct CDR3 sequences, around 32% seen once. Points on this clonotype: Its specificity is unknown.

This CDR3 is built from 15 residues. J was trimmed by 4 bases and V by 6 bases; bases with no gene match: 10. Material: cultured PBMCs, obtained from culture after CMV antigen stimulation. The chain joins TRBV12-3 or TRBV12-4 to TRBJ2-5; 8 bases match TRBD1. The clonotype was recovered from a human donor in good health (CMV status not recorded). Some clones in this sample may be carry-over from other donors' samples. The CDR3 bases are TGTGCCAGCAGCAGGGGGCAGGGCGGAGGAGAGACCCAGTACTTC. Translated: CASSRGQGGGETQYF.